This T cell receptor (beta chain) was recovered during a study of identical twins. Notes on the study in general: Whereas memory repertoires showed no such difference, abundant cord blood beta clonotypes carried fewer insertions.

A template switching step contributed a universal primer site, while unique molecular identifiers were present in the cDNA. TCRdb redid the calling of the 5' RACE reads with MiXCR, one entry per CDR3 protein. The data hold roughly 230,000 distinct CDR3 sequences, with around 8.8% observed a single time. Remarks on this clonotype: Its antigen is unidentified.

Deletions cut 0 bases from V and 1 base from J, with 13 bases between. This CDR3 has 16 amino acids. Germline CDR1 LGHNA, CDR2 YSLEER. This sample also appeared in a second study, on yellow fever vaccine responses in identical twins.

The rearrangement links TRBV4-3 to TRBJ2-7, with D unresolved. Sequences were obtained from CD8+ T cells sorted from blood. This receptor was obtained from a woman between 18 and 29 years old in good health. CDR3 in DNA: TGCGCCAGCAGCCAAGACCGGCTAGTGACTTCCTACGAGCAGTACTTC. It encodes CASSQDRLVTSYEQYF.